This TCR beta chain is drawn from a study of T cell responses to AZD1222 COVID-19 vaccine (dated by TCRdb to about 2021). Background for the entire study: AZD1222 recipients given second doses at about 4 weeks or at about 12 weeks were pooled, since spike-specific TCR depth and breadth were not found to differ between the two schedules. A total of around 240 trial participants underwent TCR sequencing, of whom about 200 had received two doses of AZD1222 and approximately 25 had received two doses of the MenACWY control vaccine. Trial participants were enrolled by age into 18-55, 56-69 and 70-plus year subgroups, with around 150, 28 and 57 TCR-sequenced participants respectively. Study-level results and caveats: In the small 56-69-year group, the increase in depth fell short of significance, most likely because of low power. Most participants were white British and females outnumbered males, and the authors suggested that clonal diversity may have been underestimated. Nearly half of unique spike-specific TCRs reportedly recognized epitopes outside regions mutated in the B.1.351 and B.1.1.7 variants. No day 14 peak-response samples were available, so repertoires were characterized only after the peak T cell response. Only five to seven AZD1222 recipients were SARS-CoV-2 seropositive at baseline, limiting conclusions about previously exposed vaccinees. Vaccine-associated CD4 TCRs spanned the whole spike protein, with dominant responses in regions 160-218 and 743-854. Spike-specific TCR breadth and depth rose significantly after two AZD1222 doses compared with day 0 and with MenACWY recipients.

The time point label corresponds to: baseline before first vaccination. The vaccinee samples were drawn from two UK trials, COV001 and COV002, one of which was a single-blind randomized controlled phase 2/3 trial testing AZD1222 (ChAdOx1 nCoV-19) in healthy adults. Trial participant PBMC samples were collected at day 0 and day 28 after the second dose for TCRbeta chain sequencing. The CDR3 regions of human TCRbeta chains were analyzed by immunosequencing. From the authors' description of their analysis: TCRs in the repertoires were compared against a reference library of SARS-CoV-2-specific TCRs that had been generated with the MIRA antigen-specificity platform. Breadth was defined as the fraction of unique TCRs that were SARS-CoV-2-associated, and depth was defined as the fraction of total T cells that were SARS-CoV-2-associated. Using the MIRA data, each spike-specific TCR was assigned both to the spike region to which the TCR was reactive and to a CD4 or CD8 class. Log10-transformed breadth and depth values were compared by one-way ANOVA with Sidak's multiple comparisons tests. The clones in this table, taken by TCRdb from immuneACCESS, are in-frame only. Not every clone is retained; where verified, under half of the shortfall comes from an unresolved V gene, and the cause of the rest is unknown. D and trimming were read from the DNA, whereas the V and J calls and clone size are those reported in that table. A total of 100,000 to 150,000 clones appear in this sample, around 86% of them only once. The leading ten clones occupy roughly 6% of the sample.

Notes on this clone: The clone's antigen remains unknown. Base-call qualities are not available, and no considerably larger clone is one nucleotide away.

Reading the germline V gene gives CDR1 MDHEN and CDR2 SYDVKM. V sheds 6 bases and J sheds 6 bases, leaving 17 bases between their ends. From cysteine to phenylalanine, the CDR3 is 14 amino acids long. The DNA shown is the 42-base CDR3, in frame from base 1. The chain employs TRBV28 and TRBJ1-2, with TRBD1 as a weak D call on 5 bases. The clonotype originates from an adult in good health. Material: peripheral blood, obtained on day 0 of AZD1222 vaccination. The nucleotide sequence reads as follows: TGTGCCAGCAGCCTCCTACGGGGCCCGCATGGCTACACCTTC. Its protein reads: CASSLLRGPHGYTF.